The clone carrying this T cell receptor (beta chain) occurred a few times. Its target is unknown. These data come from a study of post-analysis software for immune sequencing data. Study information: The disease courses spanned relapsing-remitting, secondary progressive and progressive-relapsing forms of multiple sclerosis.

Overall study findings and caveats: Roughly 5 TRBV segments (TRBV5-6, TRBV5-1 and TRBV20-1 among them) occurred more frequently in patients than in controls.

Germline CDR1 is LGHNA and CDR2 is YNFKEQ. The ends were cut back, 0 bases at V and 2 bases at J, with 8 bases in the middle. The CDR3 length is 14 residues. Tagging with unique molecular identifiers was a feature of the TCR beta cDNA libraries. TCRdb itself ran the PCR reads through MiXCR, one entry per CDR3 protein. The top ten clones hold 4% to 5% of a sample with approximately 770,000 distinct CDR3 sequences, about 43% of them seen once. The clonotype comes from a girl aged 10-17 years with multiple sclerosis. The chain is built from TRBV4-2 and TRBJ2-7; D gene ambiguous. The sample comprised blood. CDR3 loop: CASSQERGAYEQYF. The CDR3 coding sequence is TGTGCCAGCAGCCAAGAACGCGGAGCCTACGAGCAGTACTTC.